These 5 T cell receptor beta chains share one sample of origin, sequenced in a study of blood T cell repertoires in COVID-19. Here immunoSEQ multiplex PCR was the method, and the copy in TCRdb shows in-frame clones only, minus some. Of about 410,000 clones in the sample, around nine tenths were seen once. The material sequenced was peripheral blood. The receptors here all came from a woman aged 40 to 50 with COVID-19, enrolled during active disease.

This clone was detected only a few times. The chain uses TRBV19 and TRBJ1-4, with D perhaps TRBD1 (5 bases). The CDR3 has 13 residues. Trimming shortened V by 9 bases and J by 4 bases, and 12 bases separated the two germline ends. The germline gives CDR1 LNHDA, CDR2 SQIVND (reference sequence). CDR3: CASGTGVNEKLFF. CDR3 DNA sequence: TGTGCCAGCGGGACGGGGGTTAATGAAAAACTGTTTTTT.

The chain carries TRBV28 and TRBJ1-2; perhaps TRBD1 as D (6 bases). CDR1 MDHEN and CDR2 SYDVKM come from the germline V gene. Deletions cut 7 bases from V and 4 bases from J, with 16 bases between. The CDR3 has 14 residues. This CDR3 is CASMQGGDIYGYTF. In DNA form, the CDR3 reads TGTGCCAGCATGCAGGGAGGGGACATCTATGGCTACACCTTC.

The chain links TRBV3-1 (or the pseudogene TRBV3-2) to TRBJ1-2; D is perhaps TRBD1 (5 bases). V was trimmed by 4 bases and J by 6 bases, leaving 12 bases between them. Germline CDR1 LGHDT, CDR2 YNNKEL (reference sequence). The CDR3 extends over 13 amino acids. CDR3: CASSPGRTNGYTF. CDR3 in DNA: TGTGCCAGCAGCCCCGGTCGGACAAATGGCTACACCTTC.

The rearrangement joins TRBV18 to TRBJ1-2, with unresolved D. The CDR3 has 14 amino acids. Between the trimmed V and J ends, which lost 3 bases and 7 bases, there was a span of 15 bases. In germline, CDR1 is KGHSH, CDR2 LQKENI. CDR3 sequence (DNA): TGTGCCAGCTCACCTACCGGGGAGTTTTTTGGCTACACCTTC. As protein: CASSPTGEFFGYTF.

The table lists this clone with a few counts. Additional DNA sequences in this sample encode the identical CDR3. The CDR3, as DNA: TGTGCCAGCAGCCTGACAGTCTACAATGAGCAGTTCTTC. Protein product: CASSLTVYNEQFF. The chain has TRBV12-3 or TRBV12-4 and TRBJ2-1, with D tentatively TRBD1 (5 bases). CDR3 length equals 13 residues. The V gene lost 6 bases and the J gene lost 3 bases, with 9 bases spanning the gap.